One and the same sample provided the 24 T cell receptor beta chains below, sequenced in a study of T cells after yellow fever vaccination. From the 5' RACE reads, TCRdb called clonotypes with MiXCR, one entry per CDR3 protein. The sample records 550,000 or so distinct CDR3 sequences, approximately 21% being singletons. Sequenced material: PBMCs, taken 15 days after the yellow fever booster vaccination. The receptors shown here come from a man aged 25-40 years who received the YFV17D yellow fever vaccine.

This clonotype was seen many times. CDR3 loop: CASSSDSPNEQFF. Here the CDR3 DNA reads TGTGCCAGCAGTTCGGACAGTCCGAATGAGCAGTTCTTC. This chain connects TRBV12-3 or TRBV12-4 to TRBJ2-1; weak D call: TRBD1 (6 bases). Trimming cost V 4 bases and J 7 bases, with 11 bases left between them. This CDR3 has 13 amino acids.

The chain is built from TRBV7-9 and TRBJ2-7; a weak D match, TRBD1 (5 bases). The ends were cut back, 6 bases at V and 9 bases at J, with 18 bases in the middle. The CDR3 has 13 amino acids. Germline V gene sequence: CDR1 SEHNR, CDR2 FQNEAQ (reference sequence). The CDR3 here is CASRPSWGEWQYF. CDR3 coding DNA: TGTGCCAGCAGGCCAAGTTGGGGCGAATGGCAGTACTTC.

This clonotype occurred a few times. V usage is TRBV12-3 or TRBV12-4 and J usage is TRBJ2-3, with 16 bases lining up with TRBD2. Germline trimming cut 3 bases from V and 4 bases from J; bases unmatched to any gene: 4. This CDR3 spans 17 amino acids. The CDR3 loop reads CASSFLGTSGRADTQYF. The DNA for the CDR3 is TGTGCCAGCAGTTTCCTAGGGACTAGCGGGAGGGCAGATACGCAGTATTTT.

This CDR3 is CASSQETGAGANVLTF. Here the CDR3 DNA reads TGCGCCAGCAGCCAAGAAACGGGGGCTGGGGCCAACGTCCTGACTTTC. This chain uses TRBV4-3 with TRBJ2-6, with D possibly TRBD2 on 6 matching bases. The ends were cut back, 0 bases at V and 2 bases at J, with 8 bases in the middle. The CDR3 is 16 amino acids. The germline V gene encodes CDR1 LGHNA and CDR2 YSLEER.

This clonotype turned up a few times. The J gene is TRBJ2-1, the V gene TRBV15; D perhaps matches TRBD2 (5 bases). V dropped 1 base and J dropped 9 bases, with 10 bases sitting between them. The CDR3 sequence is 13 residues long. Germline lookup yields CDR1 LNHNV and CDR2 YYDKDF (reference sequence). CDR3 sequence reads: CATSRVGVSEQFF. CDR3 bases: TGTGCCACCAGCAGAGTGGGAGTTAGTGAGCAGTTCTTC.

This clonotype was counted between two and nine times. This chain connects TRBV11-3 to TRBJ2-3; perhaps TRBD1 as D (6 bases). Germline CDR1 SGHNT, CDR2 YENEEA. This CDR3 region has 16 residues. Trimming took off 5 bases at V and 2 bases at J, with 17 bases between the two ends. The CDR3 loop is CASSVGRTATTDTQYF. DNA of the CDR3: TGTGCCAGCAGCGTTGGTCGGACAGCAACCACAGATACGCAGTATTTT. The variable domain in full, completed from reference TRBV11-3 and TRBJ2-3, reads EAGVVQSPRYKIIEKKQPVAFWCNPISGHNTLYWYLQNLGQGPELLIRYENEEAVDDSQLPKDRFSAERLKGVDSTLKIQPAELGDSAVYLCASSVGRTATTDTQYFGPGTRLTVL.

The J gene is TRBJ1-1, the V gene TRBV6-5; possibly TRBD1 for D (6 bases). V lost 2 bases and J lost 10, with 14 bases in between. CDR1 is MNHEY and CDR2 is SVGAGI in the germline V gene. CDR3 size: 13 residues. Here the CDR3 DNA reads TGTGCCAGCAGTTACACCCACAGGGAACTAGCTTTCTTT. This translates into CASSYTHRELAFF.

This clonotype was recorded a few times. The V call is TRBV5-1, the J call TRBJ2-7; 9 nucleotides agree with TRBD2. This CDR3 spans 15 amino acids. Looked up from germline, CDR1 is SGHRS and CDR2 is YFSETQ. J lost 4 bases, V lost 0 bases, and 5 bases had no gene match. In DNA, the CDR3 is TGCGCCAGCAGCTTGGCCTCTAGCGGGACGTACGAGCAGTACTTC. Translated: CASSLASSGTYEQYF.

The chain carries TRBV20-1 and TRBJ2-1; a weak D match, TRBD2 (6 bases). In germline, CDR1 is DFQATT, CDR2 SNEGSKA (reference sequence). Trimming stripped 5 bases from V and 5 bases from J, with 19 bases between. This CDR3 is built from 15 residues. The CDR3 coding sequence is TGCAGTGCTCCCGAGGCGGGGTTGAATGACAATGAGCAGTTCTTC. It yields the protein CSAPEAGLNDNEQFF.

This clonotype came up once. The CDR3 DNA follows: TGTGCCAGCAGCTTAGCGATGGGCACCGGGGAGCTGTTTTTT. This encodes CASSLAMGTGELFF. This sequence joins TRBV7-9 and TRBJ2-2; D uncertain. This CDR3 is built from 14 residues. Trimming cost V 0 bases and J 4 bases, with 6 bases left between them. Germline assignment: CDR1 SEHNR and CDR2 FQNEAQ (reference sequence).

The DNA of the CDR3 is TGTGCCTGGAGTGCTGTTCAGGGAACTGAAGCTTTCTTT. Amino acid sequence: CAWSAVQGTEAFF. The chain joins TRBV30 to TRBJ1-1; D perhaps matches TRBD1 (5 bases). Germline CDR1 GTSNPN, CDR2 SVGIG (reference sequence). V was clipped by 1 base and J by 5 bases, with 11 bases between them. CDR3 length: 13 amino acids.

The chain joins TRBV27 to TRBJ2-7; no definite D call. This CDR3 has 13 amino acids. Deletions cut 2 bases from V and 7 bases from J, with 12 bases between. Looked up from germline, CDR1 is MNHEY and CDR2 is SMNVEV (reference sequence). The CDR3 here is CASSLLPASEQYF. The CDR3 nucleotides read TGTGCCAGCAGTTTACTCCCGGCGAGTGAGCAGTACTTC.

The CDR3 DNA reads as TGCAGTGCTGAACCGGGCCAACACTACGAGCAGTACTTC. Amino acid sequence: CSAEPGQHYEQYF. The J gene is TRBJ2-7, the V gene TRBV20-1; D call uncertain. Germline lookup yields CDR1 DFQATT and CDR2 SNEGSKA (reference sequence). Trimming shortened V by 5 bases and J by 3 bases, and 14 bases separated the two germline ends. The CDR3 loop spans 13 amino acids.

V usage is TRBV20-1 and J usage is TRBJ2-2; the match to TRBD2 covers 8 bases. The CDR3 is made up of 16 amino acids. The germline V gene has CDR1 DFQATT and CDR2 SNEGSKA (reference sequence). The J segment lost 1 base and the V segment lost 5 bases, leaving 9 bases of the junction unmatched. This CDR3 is CSAQASGQWNTGELFF. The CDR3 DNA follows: TGCAGTGCTCAAGCTAGCGGGCAATGGAACACCGGGGAGCTGTTTTTT.

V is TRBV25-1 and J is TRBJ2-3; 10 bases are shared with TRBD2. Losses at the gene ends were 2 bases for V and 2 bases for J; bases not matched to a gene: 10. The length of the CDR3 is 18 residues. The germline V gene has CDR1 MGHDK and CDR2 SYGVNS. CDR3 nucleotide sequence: TGTGCCAGCAGTGAACTAGCGGGAGATACGTCACCCACAGATACGCAGTATTTT. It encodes CASSELAGDTSPTDTQYF.

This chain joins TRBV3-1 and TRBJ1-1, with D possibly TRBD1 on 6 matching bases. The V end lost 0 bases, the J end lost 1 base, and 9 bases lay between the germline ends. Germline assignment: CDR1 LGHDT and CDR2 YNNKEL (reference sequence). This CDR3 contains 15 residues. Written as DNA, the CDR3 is TGTGCCAGCAGCCAAGATCCGGGACAGAACACTGAAGCTTTCTTT. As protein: CASSQDPGQNTEAFF.

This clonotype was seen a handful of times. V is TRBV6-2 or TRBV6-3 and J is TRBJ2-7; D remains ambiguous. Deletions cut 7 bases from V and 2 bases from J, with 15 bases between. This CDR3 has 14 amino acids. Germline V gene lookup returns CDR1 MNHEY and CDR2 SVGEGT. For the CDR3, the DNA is TGTGCCAGCAATGGAATTAGTTTGGCCTACGAGCAGTACTTC. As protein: CASNGISLAYEQYF.

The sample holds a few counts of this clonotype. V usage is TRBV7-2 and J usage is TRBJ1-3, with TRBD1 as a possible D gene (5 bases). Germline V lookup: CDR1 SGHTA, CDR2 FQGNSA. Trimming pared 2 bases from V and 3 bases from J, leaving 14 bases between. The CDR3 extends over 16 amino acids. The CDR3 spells CASSLRGAPDGNTIYF. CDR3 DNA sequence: TGTGCCAGCAGCTTACGAGGGGCGCCCGATGGAAACACCATATATTTT. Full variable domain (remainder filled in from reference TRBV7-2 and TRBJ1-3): GAGVSQSPSNKVTEKGKDVELRCDPISGHTALYWYRQSLGQGLEFLIYFQGNSAPDKSGLPSDRFSAERTGGSVSTLTIQRTQQEDSAVYLCASSLRGAPDGNTIYFGEGSWLTVV.

For the CDR3, the DNA is TGTGCTAGTGGTTTGGGACAGGTCAATGAGCAGTTCTTC. Translated: CASGLGQVNEQFF. The chain recombines TRBV12-5 with TRBJ2-1; tentative D call: TRBD1 (6 bases). CDR1 and CDR2 from the germline V gene are LGHNT and FRNRAP. This CDR3 is built from 13 residues. Trimming removed 1 base at V and 6 bases at J, with 7 bases between.

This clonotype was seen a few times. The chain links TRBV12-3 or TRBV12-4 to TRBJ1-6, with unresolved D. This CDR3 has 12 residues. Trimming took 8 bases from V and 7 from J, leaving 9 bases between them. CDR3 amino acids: CASGYLNSPLHF. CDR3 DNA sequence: TGTGCCAGCGGCTATTTAAATTCACCCCTCCACTTT.

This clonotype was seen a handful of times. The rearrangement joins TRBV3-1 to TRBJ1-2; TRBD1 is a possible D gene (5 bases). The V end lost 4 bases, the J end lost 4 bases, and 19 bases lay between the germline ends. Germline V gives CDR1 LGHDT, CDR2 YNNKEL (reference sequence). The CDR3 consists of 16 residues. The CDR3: CASSPRGADSGYGYTF. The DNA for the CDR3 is TGTGCCAGCAGCCCCAGAGGGGCAGACAGTGGCTATGGCTACACCTTC.

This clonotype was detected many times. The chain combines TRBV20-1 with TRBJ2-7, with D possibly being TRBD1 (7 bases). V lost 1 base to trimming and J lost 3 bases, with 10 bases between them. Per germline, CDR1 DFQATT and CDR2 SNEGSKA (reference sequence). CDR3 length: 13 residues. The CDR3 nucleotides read TGCAGTGCTAGAGGGCAGGGGGGCTACGAGCAGTACTTC. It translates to CSARGQGGYEQYF.

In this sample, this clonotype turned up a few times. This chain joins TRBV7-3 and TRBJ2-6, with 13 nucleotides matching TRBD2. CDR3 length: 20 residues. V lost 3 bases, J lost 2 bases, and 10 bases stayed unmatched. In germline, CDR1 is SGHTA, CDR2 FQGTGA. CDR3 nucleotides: TGTGCCAGCAGCTTGGTTCGGACTAGCGGGAGAGGCACTGGGGCCAACGTCCTGACTTTC. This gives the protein CASSLVRTSGRGTGANVLTF. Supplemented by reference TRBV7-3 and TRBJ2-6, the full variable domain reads GAGVSQTPSNKVTEKGKYVELRCDPISGHTALYWYRQSLGQGPEFLIYFQGTGAADDSGLPNDRFFAVRPEGSVSTLKIQRTERGDSAVYLCASSLVRTSGRGTGANVLTFGAGSRLTVL.

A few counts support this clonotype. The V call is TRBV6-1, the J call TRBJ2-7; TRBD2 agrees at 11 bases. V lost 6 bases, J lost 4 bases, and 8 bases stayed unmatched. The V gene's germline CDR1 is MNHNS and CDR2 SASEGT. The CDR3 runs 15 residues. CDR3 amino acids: CASSLPTSGDYEQYF. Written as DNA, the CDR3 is TGTGCCAGCAGCCTCCCGACTAGCGGGGATTACGAGCAGTACTTC.